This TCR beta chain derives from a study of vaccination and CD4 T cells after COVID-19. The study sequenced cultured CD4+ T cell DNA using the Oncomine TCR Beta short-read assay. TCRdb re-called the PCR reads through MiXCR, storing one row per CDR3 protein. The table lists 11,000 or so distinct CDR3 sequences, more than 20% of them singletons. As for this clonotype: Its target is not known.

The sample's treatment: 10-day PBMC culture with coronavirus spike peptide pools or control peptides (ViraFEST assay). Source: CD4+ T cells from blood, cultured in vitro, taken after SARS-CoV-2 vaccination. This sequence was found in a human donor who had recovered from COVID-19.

CDR3 in amino acids: CASIPGTGRSPLHF. The CDR3 DNA reads as TGTGCCAGCATTCCTGGGACGGGACGTTCACCCCTCCACTTT. The V and J genes are TRBV7-9 and TRBJ1-6; D might be TRBD1 (5 bases). Trimming cost V 7 bases and J 9 bases, with 16 bases left between them. The germline V gene has CDR1 SEHNR and CDR2 FQNEAQ (reference sequence). This CDR3 is 14 amino acids long. Combining the CDR3 with reference TRBV7-9 and TRBJ1-6 gives the whole variable domain DTGVSQNPRHKITKRGQNVTFRCDPISEHNRLYWYRQTLGQGPEFLTYFQNEAQLEKSRLLSDRFSAERPKGSFSTLEIQRTEQGDSAMYLCASIPGTGRSPLHFGNGTRLTVT.